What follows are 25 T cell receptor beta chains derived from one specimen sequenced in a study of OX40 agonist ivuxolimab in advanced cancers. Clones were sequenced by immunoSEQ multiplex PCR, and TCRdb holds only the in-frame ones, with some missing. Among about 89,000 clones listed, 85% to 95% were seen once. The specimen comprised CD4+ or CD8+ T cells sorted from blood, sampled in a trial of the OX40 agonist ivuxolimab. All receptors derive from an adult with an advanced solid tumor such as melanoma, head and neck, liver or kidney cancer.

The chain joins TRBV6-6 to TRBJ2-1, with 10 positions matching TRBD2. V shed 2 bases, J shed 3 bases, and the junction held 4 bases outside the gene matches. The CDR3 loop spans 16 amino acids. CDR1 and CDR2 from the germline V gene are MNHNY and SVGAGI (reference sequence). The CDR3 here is CASSYPSGGGYNEQFF. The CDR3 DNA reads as TGTGCCAGCAGTTACCCGAGCGGGGGGGGCTACAATGAGCAGTTCTTC.

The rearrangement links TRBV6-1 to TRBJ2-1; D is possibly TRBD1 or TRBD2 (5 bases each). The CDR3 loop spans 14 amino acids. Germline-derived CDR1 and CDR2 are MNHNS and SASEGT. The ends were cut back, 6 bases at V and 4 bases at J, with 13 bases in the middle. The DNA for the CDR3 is TGTGCCAGCAGCCGTTCGGGGCTTTACAATGAGCAGTTCTTC. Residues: CASSRSGLYNEQFF.

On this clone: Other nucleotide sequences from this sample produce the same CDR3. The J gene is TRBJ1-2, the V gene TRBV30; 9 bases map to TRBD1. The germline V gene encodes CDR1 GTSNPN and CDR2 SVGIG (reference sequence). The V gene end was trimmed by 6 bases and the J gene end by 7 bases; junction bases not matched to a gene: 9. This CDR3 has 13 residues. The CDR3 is CACPGTGRFGYTF. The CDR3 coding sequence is TGTGCCTGTCCCGGGACAGGGAGGTTTGGCTACACCTTC. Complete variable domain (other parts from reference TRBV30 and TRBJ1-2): SQTIHQWPATLVQPVGSPLSLECTVEGTSNPNLYWYRQAAGRGLQLLFYSVGIGQISSEVPQNLSASRPQDRQFILSSKKLLLSDSGFYLCACPGTGRFGYTFGSGTRLTVV.

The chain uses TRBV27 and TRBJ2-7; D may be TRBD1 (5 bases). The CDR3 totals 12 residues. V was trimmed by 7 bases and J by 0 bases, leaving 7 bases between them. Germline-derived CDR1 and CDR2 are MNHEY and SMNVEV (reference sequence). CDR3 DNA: TGTGCCAGCACCGACAGCTCCTACGAGCAGTACTTC. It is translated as CASTDSSYEQYF.

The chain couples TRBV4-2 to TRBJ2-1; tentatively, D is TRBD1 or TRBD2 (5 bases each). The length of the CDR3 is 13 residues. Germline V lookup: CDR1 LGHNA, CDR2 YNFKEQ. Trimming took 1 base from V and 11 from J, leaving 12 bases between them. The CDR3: CASSQGSGTKQFF. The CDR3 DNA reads TGTGCCAGCAGCCAAGGGTCCGGGACCAAGCAGTTCTTC.

The CDR3, as DNA: TGTGCCATCAGTGAGCCGGGTTATAGCAATCAGCCCCAGCATTTT. It codes for CAISEPGYSNQPQHF. The rearrangement uses TRBV10-3 and TRBJ1-5; no clear D gene. The germline V gene encodes CDR1 ENHRY and CDR2 SYGVKD. This CDR3 spans 15 amino acids. Deletions cut 2 bases from V and 0 bases from J, with 8 bases between.

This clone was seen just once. CDR3 bases: TGTGCCAGCAGTTTTTTTCTTGGGAGGAACACTGAAGCTTTCTTT. Its protein is CASSFFLGRNTEAFF. This chain joins TRBV28 and TRBJ1-1; no firm D call. Trimming left V 3 bases short and J 1 base short, with 12 bases between. The CDR3 contains 15 residues. Germline lookup yields CDR1 MDHEN and CDR2 SYDVKM.

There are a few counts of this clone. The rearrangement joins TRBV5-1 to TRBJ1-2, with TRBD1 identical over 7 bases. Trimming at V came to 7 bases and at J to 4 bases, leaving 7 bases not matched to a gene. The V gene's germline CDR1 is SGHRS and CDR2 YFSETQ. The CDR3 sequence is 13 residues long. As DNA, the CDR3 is TGCGCCAGCTCCGGACAGGAGGGCTATGGCTACACCTTC. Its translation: CASSGQEGYGYTF. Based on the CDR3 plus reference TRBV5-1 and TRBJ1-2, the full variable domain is KAGVTQTPRYLIKTRGQQVTLSCSPISGHRSVSWYQQTPGQGLQFLFEYFSETQRNKGNFPGRFSGRQFSNSRSEMNVSTLELGDSALYLCASSGQEGYGYTFGSGTRLTVV.

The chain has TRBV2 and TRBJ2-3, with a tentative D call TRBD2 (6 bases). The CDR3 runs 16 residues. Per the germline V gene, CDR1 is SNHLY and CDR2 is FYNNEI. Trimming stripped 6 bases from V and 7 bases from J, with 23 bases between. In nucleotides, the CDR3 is TGTGCCAGCAGGGCCTTTGGGCGGGGTGATCTCTATACGCAGTATTTT. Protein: CASRAFGRGDLYTQYF.

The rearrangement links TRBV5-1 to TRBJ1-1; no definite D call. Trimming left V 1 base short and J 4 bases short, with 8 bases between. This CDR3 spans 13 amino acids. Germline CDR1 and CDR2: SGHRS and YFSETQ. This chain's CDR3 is CASSLIRGTEAFF. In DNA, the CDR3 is TGCGCCAGCAGCTTGATCCGGGGCACTGAAGCTTTCTTT.

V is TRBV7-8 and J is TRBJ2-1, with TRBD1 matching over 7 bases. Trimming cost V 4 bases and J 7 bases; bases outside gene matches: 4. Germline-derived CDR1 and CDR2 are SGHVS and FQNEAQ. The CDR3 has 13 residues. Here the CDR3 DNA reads TGTGCCAGCAGCTCTAGGACAGGTAATGAGCAGTTCTTC. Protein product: CASSSRTGNEQFF.

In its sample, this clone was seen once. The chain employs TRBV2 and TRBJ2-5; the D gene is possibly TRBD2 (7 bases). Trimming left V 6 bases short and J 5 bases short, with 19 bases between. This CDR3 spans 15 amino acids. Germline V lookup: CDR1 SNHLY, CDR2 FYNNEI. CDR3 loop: CASSYTGRERETQYF. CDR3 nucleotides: TGTGCCAGCAGCTACACAGGGAGGGAGAGGGAGACCCAGTACTTC.

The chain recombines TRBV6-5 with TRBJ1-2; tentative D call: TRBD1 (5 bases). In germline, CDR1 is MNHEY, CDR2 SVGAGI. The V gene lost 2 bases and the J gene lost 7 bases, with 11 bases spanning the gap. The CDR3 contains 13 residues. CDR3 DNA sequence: TGTGCCAGCAGTTACGGGGGGATACGTGGCTACACCTTC. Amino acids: CASSYGGIRGYTF.

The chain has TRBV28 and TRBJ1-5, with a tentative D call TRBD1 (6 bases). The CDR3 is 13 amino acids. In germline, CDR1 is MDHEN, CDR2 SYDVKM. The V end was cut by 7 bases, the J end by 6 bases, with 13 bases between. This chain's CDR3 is CASIRGPGQPQHF. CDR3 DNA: TGTGCCAGCATCAGGGGTCCCGGTCAGCCCCAGCATTTT.

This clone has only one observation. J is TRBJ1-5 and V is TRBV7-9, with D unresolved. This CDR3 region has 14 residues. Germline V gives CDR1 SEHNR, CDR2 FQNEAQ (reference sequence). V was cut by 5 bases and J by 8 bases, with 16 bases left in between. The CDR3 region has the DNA TGTGCCAGCAGCACTACGGACGGGAGCAAGCCCCAGCATTTT. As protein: CASSTTDGSKPQHF. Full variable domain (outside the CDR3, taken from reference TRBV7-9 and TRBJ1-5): DTGVSQNPRHKITKRGQNVTFRCDPISEHNRLYWYRQTLGQGPEFLTYFQNEAQLEKSRLLSDRFSAERPKGSFSTLEIQRTEQGDSAMYLCASSTTDGSKPQHFGDGTRLSIL.

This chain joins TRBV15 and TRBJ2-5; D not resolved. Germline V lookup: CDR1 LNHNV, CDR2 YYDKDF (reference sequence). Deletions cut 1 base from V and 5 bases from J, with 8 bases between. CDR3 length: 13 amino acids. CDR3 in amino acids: CATSRVTVETQYF. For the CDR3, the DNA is TGTGCCACCAGCAGAGTTACGGTGGAGACCCAGTACTTC.

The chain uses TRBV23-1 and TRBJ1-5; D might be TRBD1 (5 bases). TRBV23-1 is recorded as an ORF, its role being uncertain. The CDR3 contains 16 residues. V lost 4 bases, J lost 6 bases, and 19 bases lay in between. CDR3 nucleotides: TGCGCCAGCAGTCTTTGGGACCCCCTCCCCGGTCAGCCCCAGCATTTT. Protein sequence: CASSLWDPLPGQPQHF.

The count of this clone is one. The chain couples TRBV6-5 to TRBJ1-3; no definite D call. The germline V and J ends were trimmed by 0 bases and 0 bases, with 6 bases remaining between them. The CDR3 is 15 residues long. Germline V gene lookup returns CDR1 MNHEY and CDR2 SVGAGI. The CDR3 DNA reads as TGTGCCAGCAGTTACTCGTTACTCTCTGGAAACACCATATATTTT. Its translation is CASSYSLLSGNTIYF.

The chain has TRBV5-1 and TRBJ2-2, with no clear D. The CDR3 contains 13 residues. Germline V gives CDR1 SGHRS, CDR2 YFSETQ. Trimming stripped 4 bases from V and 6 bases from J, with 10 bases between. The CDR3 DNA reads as TGCGCCAGCAGCCCTCTGGGGTCCGGGGAGCTGTTTTTT. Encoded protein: CASSPLGSGELFF.

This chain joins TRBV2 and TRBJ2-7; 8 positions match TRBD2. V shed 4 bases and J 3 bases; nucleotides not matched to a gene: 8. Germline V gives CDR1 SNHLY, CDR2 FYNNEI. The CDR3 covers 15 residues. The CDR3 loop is CASSADRGGHYEQYV. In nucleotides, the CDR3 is TGTGCCAGCAGTGCGGACCGGGGGGGGCACTACGAGCAGTACGTC.

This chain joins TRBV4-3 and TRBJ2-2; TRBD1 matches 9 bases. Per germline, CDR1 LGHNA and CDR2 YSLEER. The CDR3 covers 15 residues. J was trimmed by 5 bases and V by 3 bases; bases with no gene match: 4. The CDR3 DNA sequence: TGCGCCAGCAGCCAGGGGACAGGGTGGACCGGGGAGCTGTTTTTT. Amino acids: CASSQGTGWTGELFF.

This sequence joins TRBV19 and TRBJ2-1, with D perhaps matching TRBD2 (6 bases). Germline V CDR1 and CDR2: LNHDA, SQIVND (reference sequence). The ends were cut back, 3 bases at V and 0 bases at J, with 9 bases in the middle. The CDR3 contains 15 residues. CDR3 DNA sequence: TGTGCCAGTAGTATTTTCGGGAGCTCCTACAATGAGCAGTTCTTC. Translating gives CASSIFGSSYNEQFF.

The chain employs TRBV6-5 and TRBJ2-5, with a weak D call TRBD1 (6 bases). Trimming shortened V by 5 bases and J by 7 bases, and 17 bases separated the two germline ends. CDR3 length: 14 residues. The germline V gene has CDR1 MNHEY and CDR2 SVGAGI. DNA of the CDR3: TGTGCCAGCAGTCTTAACAGGGTTGAAGGGACCCAGTACTTC. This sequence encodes CASSLNRVEGTQYF.

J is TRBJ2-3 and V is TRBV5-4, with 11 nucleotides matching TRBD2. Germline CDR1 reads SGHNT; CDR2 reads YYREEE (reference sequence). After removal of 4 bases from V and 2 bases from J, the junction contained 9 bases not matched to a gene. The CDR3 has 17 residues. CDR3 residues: CASSSASGGIPTDTQYF. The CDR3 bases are TGTGCCAGCAGCAGCGCTAGCGGGGGGATCCCCACAGATACGCAGTATTTT.

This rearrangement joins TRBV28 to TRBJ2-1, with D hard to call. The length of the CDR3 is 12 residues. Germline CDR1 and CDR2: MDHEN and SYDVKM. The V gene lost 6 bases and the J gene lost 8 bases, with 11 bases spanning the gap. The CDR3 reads CASRARVYEQFF. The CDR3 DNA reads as TGTGCCAGCAGGGCTAGGGTCTATGAGCAGTTCTTC.